The rows below give T cell receptor beta chains drawn from one sample of a study of T-cell memory formation after mild COVID-19. Each CDR3 protein is one row after TCRdb ran MiXCR on the 5' RACE reads. The sample has roughly 250,000 distinct CDR3 sequences, about a sixth seen once. The sequencing sample was made of PBMCs or a T cell subset sorted from them (not recorded which). The receptor set was obtained from a man aged 18 to 35 who had mild COVID-19 (a few samples of this study predate the infection). Cell type and time point are not known. Each CDR3 is given with its conserved first and last residue. A D gene is named only where the DNA matches it firmly. For some rows the clone size is stated as once, few or many, or as a class when expanded; others skip it.

D gene	clone size	V gene	J gene	CDR3 DNA	CDR3 protein
-	-	TRBV20-1	TRBJ1-6	TGCAGTGCTAACGACAGTCCTGATTCACCCCTCCACTTT	CSANDSPDSPLHF
TRBD1	-	TRBV20-1	TRBJ1-2	TGCAGTGCTAGACCGTTCCCGGGACAGGGAAGGGAAGGCTACACCTTC	CSARPFPGQGREGYTF
-	-	TRBV20-1	TRBJ2-3	TGCAGTGCTAGAGGGGATGATACGCAGTATTTT	CSARGDDTQYF
-	-	TRBV20-1	TRBJ1-1	TGCAGTGCTAGAGACCCGGGTTCCAACACTGAAGCTTTCTTT	CSARDPGSNTEAFF
-	-	TRBV5-4	TRBJ1-2	TGTGCCAGCAGCCGATTCGGGGGCTACACCTTC	CASSRFGGYTF
-	many	TRBV20-1	TRBJ2-7	TGCAGTGCTAGGTTCTTCTCCTACGAGCAGTACTTC	CSARFFSYEQYF
-	few	TRBV2	TRBJ1-5	TGTGCCAGCAGTGAATCGGCGCCGGATCAGCCCCAGCATTTT	CASSESAPDQPQHF
TRBD2	-	TRBV4-1	TRBJ2-3	TGCGCCAGCACCCTCCGGGGAGCGGGGACCACAGATACGCAGTATTTT	CASTLRGAGTTDTQYF
TRBD1	few	TRBV20-1	TRBJ2-5	TGCAGTGCCCGCCGACGAGGGACAGGGCTAGAGACCCAGTACTTC	CSARRRGTGLETQYF
-	few	TRBV6-4	TRBJ2-2	TGTGCCAGCAGTGACTCGATATCTCCCGGGGAGCTGTTTTTT	CASSDSISPGELFF
-	-	TRBV14	TRBJ1-6	TGTGCCAGCGGGCGGACATGGGAATCACCCCTCCACTTT	CASGRTWESPLHF
-	-	TRBV12-3/TRBV12-4	TRBJ2-3	TGTGCCAGCAGTCCCCTAGTGCGGTCCATGGAGTATTTT	CASSPLVRSMEYF
-	few	TRBV7-9	TRBJ1-1	TGTGCCAGCAGCTTGCTTGGGCAGGCGCTCGCTTTCTTT	CASSLLGQALAFF
TRBD1	few	TRBV5-1	TRBJ1-2	TGCGCCAGCAGCGAGGGACAGGGCGGCTATGGCTACACCTTC	CASSEGQGGYGYTF
-	few	TRBV10-2	TRBJ1-5	TGCGCCAGCGGAGGCCGAGCTTTGGGGCCCCAGCATTTT	CASGGRALGPQHF
TRBD1	-	TRBV11-3	TRBJ2-3	TGTGCCAGCAGCTTGACAGGGGAATATGATACGCAGTATTTT	CASSLTGEYDTQYF
TRBD1	-	TRBV12-3/TRBV12-4	TRBJ2-7	TGTGCCAGCAGTTGGGGACAGAGCTACGAGCAGTACTTC	CASSWGQSYEQYF
TRBD1	few	TRBV5-1	TRBJ2-7	TGCGCCAGCAGCTTGGAGGGACAGGGGGCCGGGGAGCAGTACTTC	CASSLEGQGAGEQYF
TRBD1	few	TRBV9	TRBJ1-2	TGTGCCAGCAGCCTGACAGGGCGCGGCTATGGCTACACCTTC	CASSLTGRGYGYTF
TRBD1	few	TRBV12-3/TRBV12-4	TRBJ2-3	TGTGCCAGCAGCACAGGGGGCTCGGATACGCAGTATTTT	CASSTGGSDTQYF
TRBD1	-	TRBV7-2	TRBJ1-2	TGTGCCAGCAGCTGGAACATGGACAGGAGCTACACCTTC	CASSWNMDRSYTF
-	-	TRBV3-2	TRBJ2-4	TGTGCCAGCAGCCAAGAGCAGGGAAGACAGGGGAAAAACATTCAGTACTTC	CASSQEQGRQGKNIQYF
TRBD1	-	TRBV14	TRBJ1-6	TGTGCCAGCAGCTACAGGGGAATGGGTTTCTCACCCCTCCACTTT	CASSYRGMGFSPLHF
-	few	TRBV20-1	TRBJ2-1	TGCAGTGCTCTTGCACCGACGGGCCCTGAGGATGAGCAGTTCTTC	CSALAPTGPEDEQFF
-	many	TRBV5-1	TRBJ1-1	TGCGCCAGCAGCTTGATATTCCAAACCGAAGCTTTCTTT	CASSLIFQTEAFF
TRBD2	few	TRBV4-3	TRBJ2-3	TGCGCCAGCAGCACCCGTGGGACTAGAGGTGGAGATACGCAGTATTTT	CASSTRGTRGGDTQYF
-	-	TRBV6-1	TRBJ1-1	TGTGCCAGCTATTCGGGAGGCGGTCGAGCTTTCTTT	CASYSGGGRAFF
TRBD1	many	TRBV5-1	TRBJ1-1	TGCGCCAGCAGCTTATCACCGGGACAGGGGACTGAAGCTTTCTTT	CASSLSPGQGTEAFF
-	-	TRBV5-1	TRBJ2-5	TGCGCCAGCAGCGTCCCCGGACAAGAGACCCAGTACTTC	CASSVPGQETQYF
-	-	TRBV30	TRBJ2-2	TGTGCCTGGAGTGCCGGGGCCGGGGAGCTGTTTTTT	CAWSAGAGELFF
-	-	TRBV4-1	TRBJ2-5	TGCGCCAGCAGCCAGAACAGGGGAGGAGAGACCCAGTACTTC	CASSQNRGGETQYF
-	few	TRBV12-3/TRBV12-4	TRBJ2-5	TGTGCCAGCAGTCTAGCCCTCGGGGGCAGGGAGACCCAGTACTTC	CASSLALGGRETQYF